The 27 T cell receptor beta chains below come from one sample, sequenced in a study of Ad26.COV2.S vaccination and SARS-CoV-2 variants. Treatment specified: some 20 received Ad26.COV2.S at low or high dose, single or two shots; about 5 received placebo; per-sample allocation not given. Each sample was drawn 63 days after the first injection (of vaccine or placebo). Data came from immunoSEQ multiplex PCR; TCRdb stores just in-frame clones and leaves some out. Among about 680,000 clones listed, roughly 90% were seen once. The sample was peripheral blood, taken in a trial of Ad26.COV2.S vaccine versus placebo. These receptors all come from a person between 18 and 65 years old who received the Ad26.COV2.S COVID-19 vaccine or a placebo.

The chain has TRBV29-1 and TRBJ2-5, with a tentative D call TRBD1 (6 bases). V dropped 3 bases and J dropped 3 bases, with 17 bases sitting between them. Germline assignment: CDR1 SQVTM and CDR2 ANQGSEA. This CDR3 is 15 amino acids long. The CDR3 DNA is TGCAGCGTTGAGGGAGTAGGACAGAGGGAAGAGACCCAGTACTTC. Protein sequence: CSVEGVGQREETQYF.

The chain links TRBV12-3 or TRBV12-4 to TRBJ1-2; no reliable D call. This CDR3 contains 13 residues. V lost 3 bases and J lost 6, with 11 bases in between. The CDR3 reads CASSLSEADGYTF. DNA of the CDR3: TGTGCCAGCAGTTTGTCCGAGGCGGATGGCTACACCTTC.

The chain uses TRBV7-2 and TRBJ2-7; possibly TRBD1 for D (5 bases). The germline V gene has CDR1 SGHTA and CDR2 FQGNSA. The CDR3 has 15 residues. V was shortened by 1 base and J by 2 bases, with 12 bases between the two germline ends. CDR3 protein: CASSLDTAGPYEQYF. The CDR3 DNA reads TGTGCCAGCAGCTTAGATACGGCAGGGCCCTACGAGCAGTACTTC.

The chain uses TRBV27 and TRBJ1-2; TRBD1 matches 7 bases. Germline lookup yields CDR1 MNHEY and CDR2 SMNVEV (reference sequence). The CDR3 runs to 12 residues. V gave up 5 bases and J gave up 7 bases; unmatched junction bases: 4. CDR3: CASSADRSGYTF. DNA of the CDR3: TGTGCCAGCAGTGCGGACAGGAGTGGCTACACCTTC.

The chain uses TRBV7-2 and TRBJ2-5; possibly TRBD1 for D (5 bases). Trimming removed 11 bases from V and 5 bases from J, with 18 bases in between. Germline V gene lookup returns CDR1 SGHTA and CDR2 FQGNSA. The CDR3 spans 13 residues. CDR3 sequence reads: CASEGDQAETQYF. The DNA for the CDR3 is TGTGCCTCCGAAGGGGATCAAGCGGAGACCCAGTACTTC. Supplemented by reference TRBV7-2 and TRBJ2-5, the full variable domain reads GAGVSQSPSNKVTEKGKDVELRCDPISGHTALYWYRQSLGQGLEFLIYFQGNSAPDKSGLPSDRFSAERTGGSVSTLTIQRTQQEDSAVYLCASEGDQAETQYFGPGTRLLVL.

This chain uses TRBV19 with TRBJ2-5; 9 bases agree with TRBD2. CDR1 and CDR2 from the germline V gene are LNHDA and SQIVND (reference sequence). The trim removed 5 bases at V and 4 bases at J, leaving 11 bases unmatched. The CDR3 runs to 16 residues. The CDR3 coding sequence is TGTGCCAGTAGTTTCCGGGGAGCGGGGGGTTTAGAGACCCAGTACTTC. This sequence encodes CASSFRGAGGLETQYF.

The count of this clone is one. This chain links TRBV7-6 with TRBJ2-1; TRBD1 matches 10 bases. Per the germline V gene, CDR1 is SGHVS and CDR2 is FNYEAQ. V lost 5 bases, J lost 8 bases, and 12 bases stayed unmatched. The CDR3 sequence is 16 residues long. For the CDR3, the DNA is TGTGCCAGCAGCCAGCGGCCGCGACAGGGGGCACATGAGCAGTTCTTC. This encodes CASSQRPRQGAHEQFF.

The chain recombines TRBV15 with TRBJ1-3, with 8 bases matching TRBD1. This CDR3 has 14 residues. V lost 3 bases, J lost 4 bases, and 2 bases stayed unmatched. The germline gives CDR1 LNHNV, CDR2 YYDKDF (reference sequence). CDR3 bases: TGTGCCACCAGCAGGACAGGGGAAGGAAACACCATATATTTT. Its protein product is CATSRTGEGNTIYF.

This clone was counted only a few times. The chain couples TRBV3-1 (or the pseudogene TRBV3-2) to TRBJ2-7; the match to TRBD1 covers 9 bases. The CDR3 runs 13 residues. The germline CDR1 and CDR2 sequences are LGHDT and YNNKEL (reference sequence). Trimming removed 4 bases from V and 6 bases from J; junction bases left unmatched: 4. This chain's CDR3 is CASSRDRASEQYF. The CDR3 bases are TGTGCCAGCAGCCGGGACAGGGCGTCCGAGCAGTACTTC.

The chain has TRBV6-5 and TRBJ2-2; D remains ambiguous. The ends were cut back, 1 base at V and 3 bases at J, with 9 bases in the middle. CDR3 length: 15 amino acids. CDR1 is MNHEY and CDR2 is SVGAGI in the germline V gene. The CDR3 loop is CASSYYGLYTGELFF. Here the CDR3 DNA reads TGTGCCAGCAGTTACTACGGCTTATACACCGGGGAGCTGTTTTTT.

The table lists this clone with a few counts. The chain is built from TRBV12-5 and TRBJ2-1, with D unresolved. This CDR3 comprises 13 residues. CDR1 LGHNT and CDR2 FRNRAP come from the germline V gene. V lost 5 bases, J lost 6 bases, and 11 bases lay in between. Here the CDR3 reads CASGLGLVNEQFF. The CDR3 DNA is TGTGCTAGTGGTCTCGGGCTAGTCAATGAGCAGTTCTTC.

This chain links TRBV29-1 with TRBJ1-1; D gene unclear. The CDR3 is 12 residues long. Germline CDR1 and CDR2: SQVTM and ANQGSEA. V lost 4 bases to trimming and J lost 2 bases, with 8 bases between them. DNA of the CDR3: TGCAGCGTTGGGGTCACCAACACTGAAGCTTTCTTT. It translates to CSVGVTNTEAFF.

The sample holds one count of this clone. Here the CDR3 DNA reads TGCAGTGCTATAGAAGACATTCAGTACTTC. This gives the protein CSAIEDIQYF. The chain couples TRBV20-1 to TRBJ2-4; D ambiguous. Per germline, CDR1 DFQATT and CDR2 SNEGSKA (reference sequence). Deletions cut 4 bases from V and 8 bases from J, with 6 bases between. The CDR3 consists of 10 residues.

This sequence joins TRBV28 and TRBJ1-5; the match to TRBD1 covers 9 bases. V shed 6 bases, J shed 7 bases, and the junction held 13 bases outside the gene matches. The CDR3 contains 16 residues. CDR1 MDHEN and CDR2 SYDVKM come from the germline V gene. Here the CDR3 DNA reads TGTGCCAGCAGAGTGACCCTGGGACAGGGAACGCAGCCCCAGCATTTT. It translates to CASRVTLGQGTQPQHF.

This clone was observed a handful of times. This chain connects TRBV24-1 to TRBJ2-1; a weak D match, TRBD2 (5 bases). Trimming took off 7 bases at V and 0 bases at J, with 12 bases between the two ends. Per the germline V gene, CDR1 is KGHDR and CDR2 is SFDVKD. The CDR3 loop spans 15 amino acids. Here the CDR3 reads CATSYAGGSYNEQFF. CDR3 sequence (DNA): TGTGCCACCAGCTATGCGGGCGGCTCCTACAATGAGCAGTTCTTC.

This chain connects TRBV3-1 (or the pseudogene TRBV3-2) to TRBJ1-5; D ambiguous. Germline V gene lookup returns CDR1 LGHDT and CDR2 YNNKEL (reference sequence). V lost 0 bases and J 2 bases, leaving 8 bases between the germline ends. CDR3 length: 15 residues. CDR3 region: CASSQEFSGNQPQHF. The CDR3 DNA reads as TGTGCCAGCAGCCAAGAATTTTCGGGCAATCAGCCCCAGCATTTT.

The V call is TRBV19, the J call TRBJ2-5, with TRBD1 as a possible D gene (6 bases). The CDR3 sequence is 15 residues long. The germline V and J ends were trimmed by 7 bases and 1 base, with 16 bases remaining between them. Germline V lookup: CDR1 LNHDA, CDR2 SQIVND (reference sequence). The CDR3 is CASTAEQGLQETQYF. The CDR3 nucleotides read TGTGCCAGTACCGCCGAACAGGGCCTCCAAGAGACCCAGTACTTC.

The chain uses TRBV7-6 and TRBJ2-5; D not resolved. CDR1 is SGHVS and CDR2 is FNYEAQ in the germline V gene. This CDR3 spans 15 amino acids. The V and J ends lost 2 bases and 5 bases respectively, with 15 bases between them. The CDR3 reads CASSLIRPPAETQYF. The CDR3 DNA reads TGTGCCAGCAGCTTAATTAGACCCCCGGCGGAGACCCAGTACTTC.

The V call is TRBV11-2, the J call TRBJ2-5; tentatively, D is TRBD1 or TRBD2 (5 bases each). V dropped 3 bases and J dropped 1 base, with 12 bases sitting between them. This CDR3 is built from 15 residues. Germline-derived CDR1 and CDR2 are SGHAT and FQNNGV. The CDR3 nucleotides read TGTGCCAGCAGCTTGCACGGGACGGCCCAAGAGACCCAGTACTTC. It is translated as CASSLHGTAQETQYF.

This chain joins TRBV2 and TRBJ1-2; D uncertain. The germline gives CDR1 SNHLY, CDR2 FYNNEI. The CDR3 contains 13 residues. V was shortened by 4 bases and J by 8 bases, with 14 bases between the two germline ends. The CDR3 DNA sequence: TGTGCCAGCAGTGTAGTGGTATTTGGGGGCTACACCTTC. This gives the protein CASSVVVFGGYTF.

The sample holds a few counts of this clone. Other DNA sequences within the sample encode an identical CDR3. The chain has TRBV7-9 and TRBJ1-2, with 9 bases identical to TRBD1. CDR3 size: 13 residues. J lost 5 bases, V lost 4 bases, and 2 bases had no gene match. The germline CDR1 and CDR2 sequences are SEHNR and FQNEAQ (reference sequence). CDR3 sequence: CASSSGQGYGYTF. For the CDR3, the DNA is TGTGCCAGCAGCTCGGGACAGGGATATGGCTACACCTTC. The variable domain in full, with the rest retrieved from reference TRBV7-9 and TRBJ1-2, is DTGVSQNPRHKITKRGQNVTFRCDPISEHNRLYWYRQTLGQGPEFLTYFQNEAQLEKSRLLSDRFSAERPKGSFSTLEIQRTEQGDSAMYLCASSSGQGYGYTFGSGTRLTVV.

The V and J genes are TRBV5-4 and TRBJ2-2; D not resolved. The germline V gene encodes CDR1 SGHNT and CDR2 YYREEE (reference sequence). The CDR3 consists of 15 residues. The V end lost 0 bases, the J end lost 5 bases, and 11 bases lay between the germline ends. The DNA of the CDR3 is TGTGCCAGCAGCTTGGCGGCAGGTGGGACCGGGGAGCTGTTTTTT. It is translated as CASSLAAGGTGELFF.

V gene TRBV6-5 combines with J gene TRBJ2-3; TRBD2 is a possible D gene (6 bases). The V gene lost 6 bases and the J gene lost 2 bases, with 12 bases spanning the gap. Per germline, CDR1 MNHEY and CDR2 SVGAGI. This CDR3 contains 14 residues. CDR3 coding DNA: TGTGCCAGCAGCCGAAGCGGGTTCACAGATACGCAGTATTTT. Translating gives CASSRSGFTDTQYF.

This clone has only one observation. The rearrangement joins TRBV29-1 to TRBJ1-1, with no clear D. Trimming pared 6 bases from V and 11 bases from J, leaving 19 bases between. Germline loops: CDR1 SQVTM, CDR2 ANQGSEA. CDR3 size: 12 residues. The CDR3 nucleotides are TGCAGCGTAGAAAACACGGACGGTGAGGCTTTCTTT. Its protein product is CSVENTDGEAFF. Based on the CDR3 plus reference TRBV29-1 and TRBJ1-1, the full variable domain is SAVISQKPSRDICQRGTSLTIQCQVDSQVTMMFWYRQQPGQSLTLIATANQGSEATYESGFVIDKFPISRPNLTFSTLTVSNMSPEDSSIYLCSVENTDGEAFFGQGTRLTVV.

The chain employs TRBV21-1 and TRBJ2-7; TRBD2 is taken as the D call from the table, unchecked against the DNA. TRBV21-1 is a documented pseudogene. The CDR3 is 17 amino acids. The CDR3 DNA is TGTGCCAGCAGCAAAGCGAGGACTAGCGGGGCATACTACGAGCAGTACTTC. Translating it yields CASSKARTSGAYYEQYF.

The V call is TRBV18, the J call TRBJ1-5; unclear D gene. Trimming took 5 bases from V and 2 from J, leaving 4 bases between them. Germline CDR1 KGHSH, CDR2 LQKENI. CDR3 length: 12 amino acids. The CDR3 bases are TGTGCCAGCTCAGATGGCAATCAGCCCCAGCATTTT. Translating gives CASSDGNQPQHF.

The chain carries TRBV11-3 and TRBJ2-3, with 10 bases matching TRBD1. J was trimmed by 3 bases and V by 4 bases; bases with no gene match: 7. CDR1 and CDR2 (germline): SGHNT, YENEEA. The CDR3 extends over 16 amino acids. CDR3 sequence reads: CASSSSTGGWTDTQYF. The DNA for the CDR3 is TGTGCCAGCAGCTCCTCGACAGGGGGCTGGACAGATACGCAGTATTTT.